This is a list of T cell receptor beta chains from one sample in a study of PD-1 blockade in classical Hodgkin lymphoma. Sequencing used immunoSEQ multiplex PCR; TCRdb keeps in-frame clones, though not all of them. This table has some 45,000 clones, around 80% appearing once. Specimen: peripheral blood mononuclear cells (PBMCs), collected before the fourth cycle of nivolumab. The receptors come from a human donor with classical Hodgkin lymphoma. The CDR3 runs from the conserved cysteine through the conserved F or W. The D gene is left open where the match is weak.

TRBJ1-2 | NA | TRBV4-2 | CASTPTGLNYGYTF
TRBJ1-1 | NA | TRBV7-9 | CASSLGQGNTEAFF
TRBJ2-5 | NA | TRBV2 | CASVGGSGRETQYF
TRBJ2-1 | TRBD2 | TRBV13 | CASSLGLRGGYNEQFF
TRBJ2-3 | NA | TRBV7-3 | CASSPDDRAGADTQYF
TRBJ1-2 | TRBD1 | TRBV27 | CASSQGTGPLRGYTF
TRBJ1-6 | NA | TRBV7-9 | CASSSPSQSASNSPLHF
TRBJ1-1 | NA | TRBV28 | CASSLFGSGRENTEAFF
TRBJ1-2 | NA | TRBV5-8 | CASSIWGNYGYTF
TRBJ2-3 | TRBD1 | TRBV6-1 | CASTREDRVSDTQYF
TRBJ1-2 | NA | TRBV19 | CASTQANYGYTF
TRBJ2-7 | NA | TRBV6-1 | CASSGGASSYEQYF